The text below deals with one T cell receptor (beta chain). Its antigen remains unidentified. Sequenced by immunoSEQ multiplex PCR; TCRdb stores in-frame clones only, minus some. This sample has fewer than 30,000 clones, with 75% to 90% found just once. The data stem from a study of T cells in narcolepsy. Study at large: Enrolled donors included narcolepsy type 1 or type 2 patients and healthy controls.

The CDR3 contains 15 residues. Germline assignment: CDR1 ENHRY and CDR2 SYGVKD. The junction had 5 bases not matched to a gene; V was cut back by 3 bases and J by 1 base. Study conclusions and caveats: Comparing one patient's CSF and blood CD4+ clonotypes highlighted HCRT- and TRIB2-specific autoreactive clonotypes. Some memory CD4+ repertoires had no autoreactive clone sequences. Autoreactive clonotypes reportedly recurred in blood of same and different patients, not controls.

V and J are TRBV10-3 and TRBJ2-7, with 8 bases lining up with TRBD2. The clonotype originates from a human donor with narcolepsy. Sequencing input: CD45RA- memory CD4+ T cells from PBMCs. CDR3 DNA: TGTGCCATCAGTGAAGGGGGACTAGATTCCTACGAGCAGTACTTC. This sequence encodes CAISEGGLDSYEQYF.